Presented here are 29 T cell receptor beta chains from one specimen sequenced in a study of CD8 T cells in Susac syndrome. Random hexamers were used to reverse transcribe the RNA input (0.5 to 1 ug). TCRdb itself ran the immunoSEQ multiplex PCR reads through MiXCR, one entry per CDR3 protein. The sample has 210,000 or so distinct CDR3 sequences, about 94% seen once. The sample consisted of CD8+ T cells from PBMCs. The receptors were sampled from a human donor with multiple sclerosis.

The chain employs TRBV10-3 and TRBJ2-3; TRBD1 aligns across 7 bases. V trimming: 5 bases; J trimming: 2 bases; junction bases outside the gene matches: 4. The CDR3 covers 14 residues. CDR1 is ENHRY, CDR2 SYGVKD, per germline. CDR3 DNA sequence: TGTGCCATCAGTCAGACAGGGAACACAGATACGCAGTATTTT. This sequence encodes CAISQTGNTDTQYF.

V usage is TRBV28 and J usage is TRBJ2-1; D unresolved. The CDR3 consists of 16 residues. Trimming cost V 6 bases and J 0 bases, with 15 bases left between them. CDR1 MDHEN and CDR2 SYDVKM come from the germline V gene. The CDR3 region has the DNA TGTGCCAGCAGAGAGCCCCGCAGGAGCTCCTACAATGAGCAGTTCTTC. Protein sequence: CASREPRRSSYNEQFF.

The chain is built from TRBV5-6 and TRBJ2-5, with TRBD2 as a possible D gene (5 bases). Germline V gene data show CDR1 as SGHDT and CDR2 as YYEEEE. The ends were cut back, 0 bases at V and 4 bases at J, with 13 bases in the middle. The CDR3 has 15 amino acids. Here the CDR3 DNA reads TGTGCCAGCAGCTTGGGCCTAGCCCGGAGAGAGACCCAGTACTTC. It translates to CASSLGLARRETQYF. The full variable domain, its missing parts supplied by reference TRBV5-6 and TRBJ2-5, is DAGVTQSPTHLIKTRGQQVTLRCSPKSGHDTVSWYQQALGQGPQFIFQYYEEEERQRGNFPDRFSGHQFPNYSSELNVNALLLGDSALYLCASSLGLARRETQYFGPGTRLLVL.

The chain joins TRBV7-9 to TRBJ2-3; D gene unclear. The CDR3 has 15 amino acids. Germline-derived CDR1 and CDR2 are SEHNR and FQNEAQ (reference sequence). V shed 1 base and J shed 2 bases, with 10 bases lying between them. The CDR3 DNA reads as TGTGCCAGCAGCTTAGGATCACAGTTCACAGATACGCAGTATTTT. This codes for CASSLGSQFTDTQYF.

J is TRBJ2-1 and V is TRBV4-1, with D perhaps matching TRBD1 or TRBD2 (5 bases each). Germline values: CDR1 MGHRA, CDR2 YSYEKL. The CDR3 sequence is 18 residues long. The V end lost 0 bases, the J end lost 0 bases, and 15 bases lay between the germline ends. CDR3 amino acids: CASSQDWGPTYSYNEQFF. The CDR3 DNA follows: TGCGCCAGCAGCCAAGATTGGGGACCGACTTACTCCTACAATGAGCAGTTCTTC.

The chain uses TRBV9 and TRBJ2-3; D is possibly TRBD1 or TRBD2 (5 bases each). This CDR3 has 13 residues. Looked up from germline, CDR1 is SGDLS and CDR2 is YYNGEE. CDR3 DNA sequence: TGTGCTTCAGGTCAGGGTAGCGCAGATACGCAGTATTTT. It is translated as CASGQGSADTQYF.

The chain links TRBV13 to TRBJ2-1, with 11 nucleotides matching TRBD2. Trimming cost V 4 bases and J 6 bases; bases outside gene matches: 5. Germline CDR1 is PRHDT and CDR2 is FYEKMQ (reference sequence). This CDR3 spans 15 amino acids. This CDR3 is CASSSVTSGINEQFF. The DNA of the CDR3 is TGTGCCAGCAGCTCCGTGACTAGCGGGATCAATGAGCAGTTCTTC.

The CDR3 sequence: CASTLGPTARRGYTF. As DNA, the CDR3 is TGTGCCAGCACCCTGGGACCGACAGCCCGGCGAGGCTACACCTTC. The rearrangement joins TRBV13 to TRBJ1-2; TRBD1 might be the D (5 bases). V was clipped by 7 bases and J by 8 bases, with 23 bases between them. Germline V lookup: CDR1 PRHDT, CDR2 FYEKMQ (reference sequence). The CDR3 is made up of 15 amino acids.

The genes are TRBV20-1 and TRBJ2-5; TRBD2 matches at 13 bases. CDR3 length: 16 residues. Looked up from germline, CDR1 is DFQATT and CDR2 is SNEGSKA (reference sequence). With 3 bases clipped from V and 4 bases from J, the junction kept 8 bases outside the gene matches. This chain's CDR3 is CSASHAGLAGRETQYF. CDR3 coding DNA: TGCAGTGCTAGCCACGCGGGACTAGCGGGGCGAGAGACCCAGTACTTC.

The chain uses TRBV20-1 and TRBJ2-5; D not resolved. The CDR3 spans 15 residues. Trimming shortened V by 1 base and J by 5 bases, and 17 bases separated the two germline ends. Germline V gives CDR1 DFQATT, CDR2 SNEGSKA (reference sequence). CDR3 sequence reads: CSARGPGSIGETQYF. The DNA of the CDR3 is TGCAGTGCTAGAGGACCGGGCTCGATCGGGGAGACCCAGTACTTC.

This chain links TRBV6-6 with TRBJ2-7; TRBD1 aligns across 12 bases. There are 15 residues in the CDR3. Germline loops: CDR1 MNHNY, CDR2 SVGAGI (reference sequence). J lost 3 bases, V lost 5 bases, and 5 bases had no gene match. The CDR3 bases are TGTGCCAGCAGTCCGGGACAGGGGGCTCTCTACGAGCAGTACTTC. Its protein is CASSPGQGALYEQYF.

V usage is TRBV3-1 and J usage is TRBJ1-1; D may be TRBD1 (6 bases). The V and J ends lost 4 bases and 0 bases respectively, with 12 bases between them. CDR1 and CDR2 from the germline V gene are LGHDT and YNNKEL (reference sequence). The CDR3 runs to 15 residues. This chain's CDR3 is CASSPMTGVNTEAFF. CDR3 nucleotide sequence: TGTGCCAGCAGCCCGATGACAGGTGTGAACACTGAAGCTTTCTTT.

This rearrangement joins TRBV20-1 to TRBJ1-1; 7 bases agree with TRBD1. V lost 0 bases to trimming and J lost 0 bases; unmatched junction nucleotides: 10. Germline V gene sequence: CDR1 DFQATT, CDR2 SNEGSKA (reference sequence). This CDR3 comprises 17 residues. The CDR3 here is CSARDTGVRVMNTEAFF. DNA of the CDR3: TGCAGTGCTAGAGATACAGGGGTCCGGGTCATGAACACTGAAGCTTTCTTT.

The chain joins TRBV9 to TRBJ2-3; no firm D call. CDR3 length: 13 residues. The V end lost 3 bases, the J end lost 2 bases, and 7 bases lay between the germline ends. The V gene's germline CDR1 is SGDLS and CDR2 YYNGEE. The CDR3, as DNA: TGTGCCAGCAGCGAGGACCTCACAGATACGCAGTATTTT. It translates to CASSEDLTDTQYF.

The chain recombines TRBV19 with TRBJ1-6; D unclear. This CDR3 contains 13 residues. Germline V gene data show CDR1 as LNHDA and CDR2 as SQIVND (reference sequence). V was pared by 2 bases and J by 11 bases, with 10 bases between. The CDR3 bases are TGTGCCAGTAGTATAACCGATTGGGCACCCCTCCACTTT. Protein product: CASSITDWAPLHF. The full variable domain, completed using reference TRBV19 and TRBJ1-6, is DGGITQSPKYLFRKEGQNVTLSCEQNLNHDAMYWYRQDPGQGLRLIYYSQIVNDFQKGDIAEGYSVSREKKESFPLTVTSAQKNPTAFYLCASSITDWAPLHFGNGTRLTVT.

The CDR3 nucleotides read TGTGCCAGCAGCAAAGGGAGACAGGGCTCTTATTACACCGGGGAGCTGTTTTTT. This encodes CASSKGRQGSYYTGELFF. This chain uses TRBV21-1 with TRBJ2-2; TRBD1, the table's D call, was not compared with the DNA. TRBV21-1 is a pseudogene locus. The CDR3 consists of 18 residues.

This clonotype was seen only once. The chain couples TRBV12-3 or TRBV12-4 to TRBJ2-1, with D hard to call. V was shortened by 7 bases and J by 8 bases, with 21 bases between the two germline ends. This CDR3 contains 15 residues. The CDR3 sequence is CASTNPAAARDEQFF. The DNA of the CDR3 is TGTGCCAGCACCAATCCGGCGGCAGCCCGGGATGAGCAGTTCTTC.

The chain is built from TRBV12-3 or TRBV12-4 and TRBJ2-1, with 10 bases aligning to TRBD1. This CDR3 is built from 16 residues. With V trimmed by 6 bases and J by 2 bases, 7 bases remained unmatched. The CDR3 spells CASSSPGTGAYNEQFF. The CDR3, as DNA: TGTGCCAGCAGCTCCCCAGGGACAGGGGCCTACAATGAGCAGTTCTTC.

CDR3: CASRQGGETQYF. DNA for the CDR3: TGTGCCAGCAGGCAGGGGGGGGAGACCCAGTACTTC. The chain employs TRBV7-9 and TRBJ2-5; D assignment may be TRBD1 or TRBD2 (7 bases each). Germline V gene sequence: CDR1 SEHNR, CDR2 FQNEAQ (reference sequence). CDR3 length equals 12 residues. Between the trimmed V and J ends, which lost 6 bases and 5 bases, there was a span of 10 bases. The entire variable domain, with the rest obtained from reference TRBV7-9 and TRBJ2-5, is as follows: DTGVSQNPRHKITKRGQNVTFRCDPISEHNRLYWYRQTLGQGPEFLTYFQNEAQLEKSRLLSDRFSAERPKGSFSTLEIQRTEQGDSAMYLCASRQGGETQYFGPGTRLLVL.

This clonotype occurred once. The V call is TRBV19, the J call TRBJ2-2; D may be TRBD2 (5 bases). The CDR3 loop spans 16 amino acids. Trimming removed 5 bases from V and 4 bases from J, with 17 bases in between. Per the germline V gene, CDR1 is LNHDA and CDR2 is SQIVND (reference sequence). Written as DNA, the CDR3 is TGTGCCAGTAGTCCCCAATGGGATGAGGGCACCGGGGAGCTGTTTTTT. Residues: CASSPQWDEGTGELFF.

This chain joins TRBV7-8 and TRBJ2-5, with 9 bases matching TRBD1. The CDR3 is made up of 15 amino acids. With 5 bases clipped from V and 6 bases from J, the junction kept 10 bases outside the gene matches. CDR1 and CDR2 (germline): SGHVS, FQNEAQ. CDR3 amino acids: CASSPPGQGSKTQYF. In nucleotides, the CDR3 is TGTGCCAGCAGCCCCCCGGGACAGGGAAGTAAGACCCAGTACTTC.

The chain couples TRBV5-4 to TRBJ1-1, with D maybe TRBD1 (6 bases). The CDR3 extends over 16 amino acids. Germline CDR1 SGHNT, CDR2 YYREEE (reference sequence). V gave up 2 bases and J gave up 2 bases, with 16 bases separating them. CDR3 sequence reads: CASSFGSYGGNTEAFF. CDR3 sequence (DNA): TGTGCCAGCAGCTTCGGTAGTTACGGGGGCAACACTGAAGCTTTCTTT.

This chain joins TRBV6-1 and TRBJ1-5; D is perhaps TRBD1 (5 bases). This CDR3 is 15 amino acids long. Trimming stripped 8 bases from V and 0 bases from J, with 14 bases between. Germline CDR1 reads MNHNS; CDR2 reads SASEGT. Here the CDR3 DNA reads TGTGCCAGCGTCGAGGGGAGATATAGCAATCAGCCCCAGCATTTT. Translation: CASVEGRYSNQPQHF.

V usage is TRBV7-3 and J usage is TRBJ2-3; 12 nucleotides align to TRBD2. Germline V gives CDR1 SGHTA, CDR2 FQGTGA. Losses at the gene ends were 4 bases for V and 5 bases for J; bases not matched to a gene: 4. This CDR3 has 15 amino acids. The CDR3 region has the DNA TGTGCCAGCAGCTCTAGCGGGGGGGCCGGAGATACGCAGTATTTT. Translated, it gives CASSSSGGAGDTQYF.

This chain connects TRBV6-2 or TRBV6-3 to TRBJ2-3; tentatively, D is TRBD1 or TRBD2 (5 bases each). V was shortened by 4 bases and J by 3 bases, with 8 bases between the two germline ends. Germline assignment: CDR1 MNHEY and CDR2 SVGEGT. The CDR3 is made up of 13 amino acids. The CDR3: CASSFGTTDTQYF. In nucleotides, the CDR3 is TGTGCCAGCAGTTTCGGGACGACAGATACGCAGTATTTT.

The chain couples TRBV5-6 to TRBJ2-3; no definite D call. The germline gives CDR1 SGHDT, CDR2 YYEEEE. The CDR3 runs to 12 residues. Trimming stripped 4 bases from V and 2 bases from J, with 5 bases between. The CDR3 nucleotides read TGTGCCAGCAGCCAAAACACAGATACGCAGTATTTT. Protein product: CASSQNTDTQYF.

This clonotype showed up just a few times. The V gene is TRBV6-1, the J gene TRBJ2-5, with 7 bases lining up with TRBD1. Germline CDR1 MNHNS, CDR2 SASEGT. The CDR3 extends over 13 amino acids. The V segment lost 5 bases and the J segment 5 bases; nucleotides outside the gene matches: 5. This CDR3 reads CASSFGQAETQYF. CDR3 in DNA: TGTGCCAGCAGTTTTGGACAGGCGGAGACCCAGTACTTC.

The chain uses TRBV3-1 and TRBJ2-3, with TRBD2 matching 16 bases. The CDR3 has 17 residues. CDR1 LGHDT and CDR2 YNNKEL come from the germline V gene (reference sequence). V trimming: 6 bases; J trimming: 4 bases; junction bases outside the gene matches: 7. The CDR3 reads CASSPGTSGGEADTQYF. For the CDR3, the DNA is TGTGCCAGCAGTCCCGGGACTAGCGGGGGGGAGGCAGATACGCAGTATTTT.

This chain uses TRBV3-1 with TRBJ1-1, with TRBD1 matching 7 bases. Germline CDR1 is LGHDT and CDR2 is YNNKEL (reference sequence). V was clipped by 0 bases and J by 1 base; unmatched bases: 2. The CDR3 contains 15 residues. The CDR3 bases are TGTGCCAGCAGCCAAGATTCAGGGGGGAACACTGAAGCTTTCTTT. This translates into CASSQDSGGNTEAFF.